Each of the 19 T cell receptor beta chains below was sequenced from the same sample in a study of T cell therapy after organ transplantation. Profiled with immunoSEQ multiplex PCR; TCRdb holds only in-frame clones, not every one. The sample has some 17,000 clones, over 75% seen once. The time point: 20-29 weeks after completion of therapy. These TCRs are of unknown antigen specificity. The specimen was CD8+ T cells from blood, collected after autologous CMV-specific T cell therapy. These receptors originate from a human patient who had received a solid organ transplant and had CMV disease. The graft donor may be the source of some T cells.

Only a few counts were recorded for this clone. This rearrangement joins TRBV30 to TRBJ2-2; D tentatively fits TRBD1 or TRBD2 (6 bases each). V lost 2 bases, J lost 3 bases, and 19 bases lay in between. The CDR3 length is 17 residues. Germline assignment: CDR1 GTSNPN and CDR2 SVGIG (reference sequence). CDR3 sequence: CAWSQVPGGGDTGELFF. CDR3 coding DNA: TGTGCCTGGAGTCAAGTGCCCGGGGGCGGTGACACCGGGGAGCTGTTTTTT. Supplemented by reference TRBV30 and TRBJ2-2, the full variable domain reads SQTIHQWPATLVQPVGSPLSLECTVEGTSNPNLYWYRQAAGRGLQLLFYSVGIGQISSEVPQNLSASRPQDRQFILSSKKLLLSDSGFYLCAWSQVPGGGDTGELFFGEGSRLTVL.

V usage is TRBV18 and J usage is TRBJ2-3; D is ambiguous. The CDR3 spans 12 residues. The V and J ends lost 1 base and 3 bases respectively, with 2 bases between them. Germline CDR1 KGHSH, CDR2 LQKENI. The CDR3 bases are TGTGCCAGCTCACCACGGACAGATACGCAGTATTTT. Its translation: CASSPRTDTQYF. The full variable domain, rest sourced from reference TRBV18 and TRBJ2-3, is NAGVMQNPRHLVRRRGQEARLRCSPMKGHSHVYWYRQLPEEGLKFMVYLQKENIIDESGMPKERFSAEFPKEGPSILRIQQVVRGDSAAYFCASSPRTDTQYFGPGTRLTVL.

CDR3: CATSRNSGGALLTDTQYF. CDR3 sequence (DNA): TGTGCCACCAGCAGAAACAGCGGGGGGGCCCTATTAACAGATACGCAGTATTTT. V is TRBV15 and J is TRBJ2-3, with 10 positions matching TRBD2. The CDR3 has 18 residues. V gave up 2 bases and J gave up 3 bases; unmatched junction bases: 11. Germline V gives CDR1 LNHNV, CDR2 YYDKDF (reference sequence).

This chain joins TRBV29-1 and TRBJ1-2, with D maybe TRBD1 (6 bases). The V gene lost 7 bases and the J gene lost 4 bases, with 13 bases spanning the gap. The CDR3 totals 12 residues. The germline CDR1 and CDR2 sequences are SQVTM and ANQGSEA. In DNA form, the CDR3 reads TGCAGCGCCGGTGGGGACACCTATGGCTACACCTTC. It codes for CSAGGDTYGYTF.

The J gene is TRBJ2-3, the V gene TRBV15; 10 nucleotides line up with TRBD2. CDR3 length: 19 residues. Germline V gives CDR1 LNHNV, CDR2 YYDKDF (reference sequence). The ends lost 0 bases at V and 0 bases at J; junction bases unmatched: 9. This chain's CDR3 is CATSRDHSGRDASTDTQYF. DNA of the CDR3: TGTGCCACCAGCAGAGATCACAGCGGGAGGGATGCTAGCACAGATACGCAGTATTTT.

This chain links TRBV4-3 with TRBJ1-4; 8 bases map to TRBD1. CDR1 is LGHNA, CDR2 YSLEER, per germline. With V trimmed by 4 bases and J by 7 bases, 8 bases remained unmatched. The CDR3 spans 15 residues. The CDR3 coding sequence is TGCGCCAGCAGCCGGCTAACAGGGGGAGGTGAAAAACTGTTTTTT. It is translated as CASSRLTGGGEKLFF.

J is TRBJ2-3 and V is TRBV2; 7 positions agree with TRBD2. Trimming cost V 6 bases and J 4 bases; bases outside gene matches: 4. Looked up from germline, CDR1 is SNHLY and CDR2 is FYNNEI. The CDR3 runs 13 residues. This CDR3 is CASRRLASDTQYF. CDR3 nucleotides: TGTGCCAGCAGACGACTAGCATCAGATACGCAGTATTTT.

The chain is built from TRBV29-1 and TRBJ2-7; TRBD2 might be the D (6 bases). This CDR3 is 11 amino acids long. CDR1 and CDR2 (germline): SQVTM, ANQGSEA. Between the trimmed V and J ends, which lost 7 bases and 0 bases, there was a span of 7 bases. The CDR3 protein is CSGLVSYEQYF. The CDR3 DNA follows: TGCAGCGGACTAGTCTCCTACGAGCAGTACTTC.

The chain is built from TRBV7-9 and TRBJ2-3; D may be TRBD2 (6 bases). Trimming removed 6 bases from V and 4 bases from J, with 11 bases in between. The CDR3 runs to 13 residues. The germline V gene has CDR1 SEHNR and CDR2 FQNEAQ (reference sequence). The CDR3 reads CASREGRPDTQYF. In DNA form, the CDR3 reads TGTGCCAGCAGGGAGGGACGGCCAGATACGCAGTATTTT. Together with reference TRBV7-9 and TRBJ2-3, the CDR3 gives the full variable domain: DTGVSQNPRHKITKRGQNVTFRCDPISEHNRLYWYRQTLGQGPEFLTYFQNEAQLEKSRLLSDRFSAERPKGSFSTLEIQRTEQGDSAMYLCASREGRPDTQYFGPGTRLTVL.

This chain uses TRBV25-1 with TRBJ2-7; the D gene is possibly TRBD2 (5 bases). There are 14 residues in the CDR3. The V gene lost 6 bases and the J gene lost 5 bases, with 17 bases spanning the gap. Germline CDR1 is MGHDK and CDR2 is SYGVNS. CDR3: CASSLIGSSDEQYF. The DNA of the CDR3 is TGTGCCAGCAGCTTGATAGGGAGTAGCGACGAGCAGTACTTC.

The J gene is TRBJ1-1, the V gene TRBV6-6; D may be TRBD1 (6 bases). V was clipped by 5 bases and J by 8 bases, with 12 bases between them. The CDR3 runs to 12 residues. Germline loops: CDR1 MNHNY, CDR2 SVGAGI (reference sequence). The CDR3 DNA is TGTGCCAGCAGTCTGTCAGGGGTCGAAGCTTTCTTT. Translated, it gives CASSLSGVEAFF.

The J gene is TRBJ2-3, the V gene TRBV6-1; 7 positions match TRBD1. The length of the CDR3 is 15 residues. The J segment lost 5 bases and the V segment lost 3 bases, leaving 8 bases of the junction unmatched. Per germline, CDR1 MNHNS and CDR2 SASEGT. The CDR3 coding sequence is TGTGCCAGCAGTGACGCCGGGACAGTGGGAGATACGCAGTATTTT. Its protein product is CASSDAGTVGDTQYF.

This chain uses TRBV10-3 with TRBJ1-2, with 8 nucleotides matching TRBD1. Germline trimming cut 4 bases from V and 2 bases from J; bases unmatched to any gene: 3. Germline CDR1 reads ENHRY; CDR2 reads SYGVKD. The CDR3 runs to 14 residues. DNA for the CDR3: TGTGCCATCAGTGCTCGGACAGGGAACTATGGCTACACCTTC. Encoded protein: CAISARTGNYGYTF.

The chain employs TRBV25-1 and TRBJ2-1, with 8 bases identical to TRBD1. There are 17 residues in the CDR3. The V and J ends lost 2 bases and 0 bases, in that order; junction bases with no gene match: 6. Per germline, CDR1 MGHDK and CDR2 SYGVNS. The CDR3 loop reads CASSERADRGSYNEQFF. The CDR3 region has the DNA TGTGCCAGCAGTGAACGGGCAGACAGGGGCTCCTACAATGAGCAGTTCTTC.

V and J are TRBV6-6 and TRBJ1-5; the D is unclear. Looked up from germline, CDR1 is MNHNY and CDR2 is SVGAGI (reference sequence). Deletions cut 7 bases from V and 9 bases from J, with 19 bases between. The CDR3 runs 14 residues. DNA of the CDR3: TGTGCCAGCACCGATCCCTCCGGTTTGGGGCCCCAGCATTTT. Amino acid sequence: CASTDPSGLGPQHF.

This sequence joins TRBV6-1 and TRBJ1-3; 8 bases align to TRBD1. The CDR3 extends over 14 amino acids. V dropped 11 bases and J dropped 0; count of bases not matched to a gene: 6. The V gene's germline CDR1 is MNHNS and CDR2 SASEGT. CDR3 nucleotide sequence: TGTGCCTGGGGGGACAGGCCCTCTGGAAACACCATATATTTT. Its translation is CAWGDRPSGNTIYF.

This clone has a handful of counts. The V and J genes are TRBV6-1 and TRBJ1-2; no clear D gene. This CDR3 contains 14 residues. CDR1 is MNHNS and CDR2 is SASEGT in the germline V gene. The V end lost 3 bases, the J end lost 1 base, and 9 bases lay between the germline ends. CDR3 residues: CASSELGSNYGYTF. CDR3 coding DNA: TGTGCCAGCAGTGAGCTGGGCAGTAACTATGGCTACACCTTC.

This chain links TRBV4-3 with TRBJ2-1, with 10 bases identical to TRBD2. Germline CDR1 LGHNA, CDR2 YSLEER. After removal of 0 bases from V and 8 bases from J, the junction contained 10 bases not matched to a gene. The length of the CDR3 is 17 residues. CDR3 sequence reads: CASSQEPGLASVHEQFF. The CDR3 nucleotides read TGCGCCAGCAGCCAAGAACCGGGACTAGCGTCGGTCCATGAGCAGTTCTTC.

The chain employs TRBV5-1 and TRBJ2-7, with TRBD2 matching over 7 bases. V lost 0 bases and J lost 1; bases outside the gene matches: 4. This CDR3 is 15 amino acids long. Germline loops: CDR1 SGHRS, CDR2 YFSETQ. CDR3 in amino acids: CASSLEVSGSYEQYF. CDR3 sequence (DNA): TGCGCCAGCAGCTTGGAGGTTAGCGGGTCCTACGAGCAGTACTTC.